The 5 T cell receptor beta chains below come from one sample, sequenced in a study of T cells in Graves' hyperthyroidism and ophthalmopathy. Regions amplified from RNA transcripts were the TCR beta CDR3 regions. The HTBI set primed first-round TCR CDR3 RT-PCR. TCRdb reprocessed the multiplex PCR reads with MiXCR, giving one entry per CDR3 protein. The sample carries about 610,000 distinct CDR3 sequences, roughly 46% recorded once. The sequenced sample consisted of peripheral blood or thyroid tissue (not recorded which). The receptors here all came from a woman between 18 and 29 years old with Graves' hyperthyroidism.

This clonotype was detected many times. This chain links TRBV12-3 or TRBV12-4 with TRBJ1-5, with TRBD1 identical over 7 bases. V dropped 6 bases and J dropped 7; count of bases not matched to a gene: 6. There are 13 residues in the CDR3. In nucleotides, the CDR3 is TGTGCCAGCAGGCCAGACAGGGACCAGCCCCAGCATTTT. It encodes CASRPDRDQPQHF.

The chain's CDR3 is CAWSDGTGANSNQPQHF. CDR3 nucleotide sequence: TGTGCCTGGAGCGATGGGACAGGGGCGAATAGCAATCAGCCCCAGCATTTT. This chain uses TRBV19 with TRBJ1-5; 10 positions agree with TRBD1. CDR1 is LNHDA and CDR2 is SQIVND in the germline V gene (reference sequence). The V and J ends lost 11 bases and 0 bases, in that order; junction bases with no gene match: 13. The CDR3 spans 17 residues.

Worth noting for this clonotype: The DNA is omitted, as the CDR3 cannot be located on it reliably, and the CDR3 follows TCRdb's listing. The chain employs TRBV11-1 and TRBJ2-7; the DNA was not used to check the table's D call, TRBD1. Counting both end residues, the CDR3 totals 20 amino acids. Per the germline V gene, CDR1 is SGHAT and CDR2 is FQDESV (reference sequence). The CDR3 loop is CASSFYICSATGTGSYEQYF.

This clonotype came up many times. The V gene is TRBV15, the J gene TRBJ1-5; D is undetermined. The CDR3 has 14 amino acids. CDR1 is LNHNV, CDR2 YYDKDF, per germline (reference sequence). Trimming left V 2 bases short and J 5 bases short, with 10 bases between. Written as DNA, the CDR3 is TGTGCCACCAGCAGATCCGCAGTAGATCAGCCCCAGCATTTT. The encoded protein is CATSRSAVDQPQHF.

This clonotype was detected ten times or more. The rearrangement uses TRBV7-9 and TRBJ2-2, with D perhaps TRBD1 or TRBD2 (5 bases each). V lost 5 bases and J 4 bases, leaving 14 bases between the germline ends. The CDR3 sequence is 15 residues long. Germline CDR1 SEHNR, CDR2 FQNEAQ (reference sequence). The CDR3 DNA follows: TGTGCCAGCAGCAGCCGGGACGGGTCCACCGGGGAGCTGTTTTTT. This sequence encodes CASSSRDGSTGELFF. The entire variable domain, with the rest obtained from reference TRBV7-9 and TRBJ2-2, is as follows: DTGVSQNPRHKITKRGQNVTFRCDPISEHNRLYWYRQTLGQGPEFLTYFQNEAQLEKSRLLSDRFSAERPKGSFSTLEIQRTEQGDSAMYLCASSSRDGSTGELFFGEGSRLTVL.